The present entry profiles one T cell receptor beta chain with its context. Data came from immunoSEQ multiplex PCR; TCRdb stores just in-frame clones and leaves some out. This sample yields roughly 310,000 clones, of which approximately 89% are seen a single time; approximately 8.8% belongs to the top ten. The sample belongs to a study of blood T cell repertoires in COVID-19. Overall study context: Sample material is recorded as cDNA or gDNA derived from T cells, B-cell-depleted T cells, or PBMCs.

Study members were between about 18 and 95 years old and lived in around 24 US regions. Donors were grouped by their self-reported clinical history. V lost 5 bases and J lost 3; bases outside the gene matches: 7. Per the germline V gene, CDR1 is MNHEY and CDR2 is SVGAGI. CDR3 length: 14 residues. The V call is TRBV6-5, the J call TRBJ2-7; 7 bases align to TRBD1. The receptor was isolated from a woman aged 40 to 50 who had recovered from COVID-19. The sample was PBMCs or T cells enriched from blood (not recorded which). CDR3 coding DNA: TGTGCCAGCAGTCTTGGGACAGCCAACTACGAGCAGTACTTC. The encoded protein is CASSLGTANYEQYF.